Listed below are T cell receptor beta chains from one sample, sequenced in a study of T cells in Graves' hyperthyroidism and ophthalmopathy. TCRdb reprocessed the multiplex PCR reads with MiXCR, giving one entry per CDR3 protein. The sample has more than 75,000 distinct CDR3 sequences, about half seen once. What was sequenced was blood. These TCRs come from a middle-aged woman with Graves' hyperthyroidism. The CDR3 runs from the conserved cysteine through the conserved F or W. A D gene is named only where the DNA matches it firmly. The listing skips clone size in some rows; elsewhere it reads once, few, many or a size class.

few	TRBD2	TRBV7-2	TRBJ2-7	CASSQTSGSYEQYF	TGTGCCAGCAGCCAGACTAGCGGCTCCTACGAGCAGTACTTC
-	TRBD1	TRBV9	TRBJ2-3	CASSISGTGSTDTQYF	TGTGCCAGCAGCATATCCGGGACAGGGAGCACAGATACGCAGTATTTT
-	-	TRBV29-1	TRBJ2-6	CSVEVSGLTF	TGCAGCGTTGAGGTTAGCGGCTTGACTTTC
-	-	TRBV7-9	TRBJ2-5	CASSVNGGTSSETQYF	TGTGCCAGCAGCGTCAATGGAGGGACCAGTTCGGAGACCCAGTACTTC
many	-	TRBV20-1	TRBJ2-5	CSARDGGPQETQYF	TGCAGTGCTAGAGATGGCGGTCCCCAAGAGACCCAGTACTTC
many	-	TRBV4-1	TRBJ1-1	CASDDRNTEAFF	TGCGCCAGCGACGACAGGAACACTGAAGCTTTCTTT
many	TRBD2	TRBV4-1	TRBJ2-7	CASSQGAGGWYEQYF	TGCGCCAGCAGCCAAGGAGCGGGAGGATGGTACGAGCAGTACTTC
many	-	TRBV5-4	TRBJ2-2	CASSLAGELFF	TGTGCCAGCAGCCTTGCCGGGGAGCTGTTTTTT
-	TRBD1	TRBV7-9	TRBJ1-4	CASSRQGYNEKLFF	TGTGCCAGCAGCCGACAGGGGTATAATGAAAAACTGTTTTTT
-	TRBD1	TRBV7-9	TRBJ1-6	CASSLQGDDSPLHF	TGTGCCAGCAGCTTACAGGGGGACGATTCACCCCTCCACTTT
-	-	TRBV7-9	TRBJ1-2	CASRGRGYTF	TGTGCCAGCCGAGGACGGGGCTACACCTTC
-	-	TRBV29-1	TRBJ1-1	CSSVGAASTEAFF	TGCAGCTCCGTAGGGGCCGCAAGCACTGAAGCTTTCTTT
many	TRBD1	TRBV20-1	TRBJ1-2	CSARPTGPNYGYTF	TGCAGTGCTAGGCCGACAGGGCCTAACTATGGCTACACCTTC
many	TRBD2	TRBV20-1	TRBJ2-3	CSASRSAGGPDTQYF	TGCAGTGCTAGTCGCTCAGCGGGAGGGCCAGATACGCAGTATTTT
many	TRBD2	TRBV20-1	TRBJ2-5	CSAGTSGARQETQYF	TGCAGTGCTGGGACTAGCGGAGCACGGCAGGAGACCCAGTACTTC
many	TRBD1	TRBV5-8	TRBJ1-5	CASSPGQGINQPQHF	TGTGCCAGCAGCCCGGGACAGGGCATCAATCAGCCCCAGCATTTT
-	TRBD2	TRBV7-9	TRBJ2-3	CASRTTGGGGTDTQYF	TGTGCCAGCAGAACAACGGGAGGCGGAGGCACAGATACGCAGTATTTT
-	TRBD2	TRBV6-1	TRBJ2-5	CASRGLAARTQYF	TGTGCCAGCAGGGGACTAGCGGCAAGGACCCAGTACTTC
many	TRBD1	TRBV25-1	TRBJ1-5	CASSESPRQGPLYSNQPQHF	TGTGCCAGCAGTGAATCCCCCCGACAGGGACCCTTGTATAGCAATCAGCCCCAGCATTTT
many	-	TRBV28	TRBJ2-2	CASRPEYHGELFF	TGTGCCAGCAGACCCGAATACCACGGGGAGCTGTTTTTT
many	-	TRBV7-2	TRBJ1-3	CASSRITTVGDTIYF	TGTGCCAGCAGCCGTATCACGACGGTGGGGGACACCATATATTTT
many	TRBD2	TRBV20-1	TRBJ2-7	CSAGLAGSSYEQYF	TGCAGTGCTGGACTAGCGGGATCCTCCTACGAGCAGTACTTC
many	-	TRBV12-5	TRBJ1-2	CASAPGLRYGYTF	TGTGCTAGTGCCCCTGGGTTGAGGTATGGCTACACCTTC
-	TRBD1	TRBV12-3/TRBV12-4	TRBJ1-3	CASSLNRGSSDAIYF	TGTGCCAGCAGTCTTAACAGGGGCTCAAGTGACGCCATATATTTT
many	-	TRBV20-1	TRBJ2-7	CSAGGSYEQYF	TGCAGTGCTGGGGGATCCTACGAGCAGTACTTC
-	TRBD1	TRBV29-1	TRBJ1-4	CSVEPLSGTGDEKLFF	TGCAGCGTTGAACCCCTCAGCGGGACAGGGGACGAAAAACTGTTTTTT
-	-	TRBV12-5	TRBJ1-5	CARPSLGRGGSNQPQHF	TGTGCTAGACCCTCCCTTGGAAGGGGGGGTAGCAATCAGCCCCAGCATTTT
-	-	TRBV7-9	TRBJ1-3	CASSFYQGSTSGNTIYF	TGTGCCAGCAGTTTTTATCAGGGGTCCACCTCTGGAAACACCATATATTTT
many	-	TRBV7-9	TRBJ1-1	CASSAGGYGWGTEAFF	TGTGCCAGCAGCGCCGGCGGGTACGGATGGGGTACTGAAGCTTTCTTT
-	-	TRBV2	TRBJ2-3	CASPPLFGRTDTQYF	TGTGCCAGCCCACCGCTCTTCGGCAGAACCGATACGCAGTATTTT
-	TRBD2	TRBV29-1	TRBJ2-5	CSVEREEQETQYF	TGCAGCGTTGAGCGGGAGGAACAAGAGACCCAGTACTTC
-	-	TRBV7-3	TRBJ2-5	CASSNGPLGETQYF	TGTGCCAGCAGTAACGGACCTCTCGGGGAGACCCAGTACTTC
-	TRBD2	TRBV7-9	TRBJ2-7	CASSLGLAGGDYEQYF	TGTGCCAGCAGCTTAGGACTAGCGGGTGGGGACTACGAGCAGTACTTC
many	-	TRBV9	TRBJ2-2	CASHSGGDNLRAGELFF	TGTGCCAGCCACTCCGGTGGGGACAACCTGAGGGCCGGGGAGCTGTTTTTT
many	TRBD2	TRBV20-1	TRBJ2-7	CSATTGTSGFLSYEQYF	TGCAGTGCCACCACCGGGACTAGCGGGTTCCTCTCCTACGAGCAGTACTTC
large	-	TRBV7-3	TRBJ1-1	CASSLSGTGTEAFF	TGTGCCAGCAGCCTGTCAGGGACGGGCACTGAAGCTTTCTTT
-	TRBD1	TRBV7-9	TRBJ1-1	CASSEGAGNTEAFF	TGTGCCAGCAGTGAGGGGGCTGGAAACACTGAAGCTTTCTTT
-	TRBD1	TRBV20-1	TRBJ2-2	CGARDRGRMNTGELFF	TGCGGTGCCCGCGACAGGGGGCGAATGAACACCGGGGAGCTGTTTTTT
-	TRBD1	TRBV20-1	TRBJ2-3	CSASRGTGTSTDTQYF	TGCAGTGCTAGCCGCGGGACAGGAACTAGCACAGATACGCAGTATTTT
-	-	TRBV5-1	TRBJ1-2	CASSLSPGYGYTF	TGCGCCAGCAGCTTGTCACCAGGCTATGGCTACACCTTC
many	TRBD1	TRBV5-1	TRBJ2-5	CASRGGQEQETQYF	TGCGCCAGCAGAGGGGGCCAGGAGCAAGAGACCCAGTACTTC
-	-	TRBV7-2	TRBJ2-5	CANSLETQYF	TGTGCCAACAGCTTAGAGACCCAGTACTTC
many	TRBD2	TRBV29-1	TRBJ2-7	CSVGVLAGLDEQYF	TGCAGCGTCGGGGTCCTAGCGGGATTAGACGAGCAGTACTTC
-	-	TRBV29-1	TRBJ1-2	CSSFIGQHYGYTF	TGCAGCAGCTTCATCGGGCAGCACTATGGCTACACCTTC
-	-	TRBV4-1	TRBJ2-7	CASSQVAEAVGSYEQYF	TGCGCCAGCAGCCAAGTAGCGGAGGCGGTCGGGTCCTACGAGCAGTACTTC
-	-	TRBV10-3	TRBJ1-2	CAISPGGGGYGYTF	TGTGCCATCAGTCCTGGCGGCGGGGGCTATGGCTACACCTTC
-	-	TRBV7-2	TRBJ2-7	CASSPQNVDEQYF	TGTGCCAGCTCACCACAGAACGTGGACGAGCAGTACTTC
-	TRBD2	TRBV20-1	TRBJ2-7	CSAVLAGGYEQYF	TGCAGTGCCGTACTAGCGGGAGGCTACGAGCAGTACTTC
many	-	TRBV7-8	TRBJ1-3	CASSIVASPGNTIYF	TGTGCCAGCAGCATAGTAGCATCTCCTGGAAACACCATATATTTT
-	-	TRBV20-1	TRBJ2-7	CSARVASDGQYF	TGCAGTGCTAGAGTAGCTAGCGACGGGCAGTACTTC